This T cell receptor beta chain appears in the sequencing data of a study of human T cells and chemical hapten exposure. Regarding the study as a whole: Unchanged with DPC sensitization were TCRs above 1 in 1000 frequency.

Time point indicated: healthy volunteer bleed at 6 weeks. The authors' total RNA extraction used unfractionated whole blood. TCRdb used MiXCR to reprocess the RACE reads, holding one entry per CDR3 protein. The top ten clones hold around 13% of a sample with tens of thousands of distinct CDR3 sequences, roughly 5% of them seen once. This clonotype was detected ten times or more. Its antigen is as yet unknown. The material sequenced was whole blood. The receptor's source is a human donor in good health. Some clones in this sample may be carry-over from other donors' samples.

The CDR3 DNA sequence: TGTGCCAGCTACTCCGGGGAGGGGCGGAACACTGAAGCTTTCTTT. As protein: CASYSGEGRNTEAFF. The rearrangement joins TRBV2 to TRBJ1-1; a weak D match, TRBD1 (5 bases). Germline assignment: CDR1 SNHLY and CDR2 FYNNEI. Trimming removed 8 bases at V and 1 base at J, with 17 bases between. The CDR3 spans 15 residues.